These 21 T cell receptor beta chains were sequenced from one sample in a study of OX40 agonist ivuxolimab in advanced cancers. This table comes from immunoSEQ multiplex PCR, and its TCRdb copy is limited to in-frame clones, with some not included. The table records 98,000 or so clones, roughly nine tenths of them present only once. The specimen was CD4+ or CD8+ T cells sorted from blood, collected in a trial of the OX40 agonist ivuxolimab. These receptors were collected from an adult with an advanced solid tumor such as melanoma, head and neck, liver or kidney cancer.

The chain uses TRBV7-8 and TRBJ2-1; 7 nucleotides line up with TRBD1. Looked up from germline, CDR1 is SGHVS and CDR2 is FQNEAQ. The CDR3 runs to 15 residues. The trim removed 0 bases at V and 7 bases at J, leaving 6 bases unmatched. CDR3 nucleotides: TGTGCCAGCAGCTTAGCTTCGGGACAGCCGAATGAGCAGTTCTTC. Translating it yields CASSLASGQPNEQFF.

The CDR3 DNA sequence: TGTGCCAGTAGCCCGACCTGGGGCCAAGGGGGAAAACTGTTTTTT. As protein: CASSPTWGQGGKLFF. V and J are TRBV19 and TRBJ1-4; possibly TRBD1 for D (6 bases). V shed 6 bases and J shed 10 bases, with 21 bases lying between them. In germline, CDR1 is LNHDA, CDR2 SQIVND (reference sequence). The CDR3 runs to 15 residues.

The chain carries TRBV5-4 and TRBJ1-2; tentatively, D is TRBD1 (6 bases). V was cut by 2 bases and J by 2 bases, with 16 bases left in between. This CDR3 has 16 amino acids. The V gene's germline CDR1 is SGHNT and CDR2 YYREEE (reference sequence). The CDR3 is CASSFKQGGGNYGYTF. CDR3 coding DNA: TGTGCCAGCAGCTTTAAACAGGGAGGCGGGAACTATGGCTACACCTTC.

This chain links TRBV28 with TRBJ2-1; 13 bases map to TRBD2. The germline V gene has CDR1 MDHEN and CDR2 SYDVKM. The junction had 6 bases not matched to a gene; V was cut back by 5 bases and J by 5 bases. The CDR3 sequence is 16 residues long. CDR3: CASSPGLAGANNEQFF. CDR3 bases: TGTGCCAGCAGTCCCGGACTAGCGGGAGCCAACAATGAGCAGTTCTTC.

This clone has a single count. The chain recombines TRBV5-6 with TRBJ2-7; D gene ambiguous. The CDR3 totals 14 residues. CDR1 and CDR2 from the germline V gene are SGHDT and YYEEEE. The V gene lost 0 bases and the J gene lost 0 bases, with 7 bases spanning the gap. In DNA form, the CDR3 reads TGTGCCAGCAGCTTGGTCCCGGGCTCCTACGAGCAGTACTTC. Translating gives CASSLVPGSYEQYF.

This chain uses TRBV28 with TRBJ1-5; D gene uncertain. V was pared by 6 bases and J by 7 bases, with 19 bases between. The germline CDR1 and CDR2 sequences are MDHEN and SYDVKM. The CDR3 spans 15 residues. The CDR3 sequence is CASRLNIAGNQPQHF. CDR3 bases: TGTGCCAGCAGACTAAACATAGCTGGTAACCAGCCCCAGCATTTT.

The V call is TRBV29-1, the J call TRBJ2-3, with D perhaps matching TRBD2 (5 bases). This CDR3 has 13 residues. The germline V gene has CDR1 SQVTM and CDR2 ANQGSEA. The V and J ends lost 3 bases and 0 bases respectively, with 7 bases between them. The CDR3 loop is CSVDWESTDTQYF. CDR3 in DNA: TGCAGCGTTGATTGGGAGAGCACAGATACGCAGTATTTT.

V and J are TRBV9 and TRBJ1-6, with 10 bases matching TRBD1. Unmatched junction bases numbered 0, after V lost 3 bases and J lost 0 bases. The germline gives CDR1 SGDLS, CDR2 YYNGEE. This CDR3 comprises 16 residues. CDR3 nucleotides: TGTGCCAGCAGCGGGACAGGGGGCTCCTATAATTCACCCCTCCACTTT. Amino acids: CASSGTGGSYNSPLHF.

In its sample, this clone was seen a few times. J is TRBJ1-1 and V is TRBV30; D gene ambiguous. The V gene lost 3 bases and the J gene lost 1 base, with 12 bases spanning the gap. Germline loops: CDR1 GTSNPN, CDR2 SVGIG (reference sequence). This CDR3 is 14 amino acids long. The CDR3 DNA reads as TGTGCCTGGAGCTTCGGGCCGGCGAACACTGAAGCTTTCTTT. The encoded protein is CAWSFGPANTEAFF.

This chain links TRBV7-2 with TRBJ2-5; a possible D gene is TRBD2 (6 bases). V gave up 4 bases and J gave up 5 bases, with 20 bases separating them. The CDR3 length is 16 residues. CDR1 and CDR2 from the germline V gene are SGHTA and FQGNSA. As DNA, the CDR3 is TGTGCCAGCAGCTCGGCCCTCTCTAGCGTTCGGGAGACCCAGTACTTC. Translation gives CASSSALSSVRETQYF.

The chain employs TRBV11-2 and TRBJ1-1; D unclear. The CDR3 has 14 amino acids. With 1 base removed from V and 6 bases from J, the gap between germline ends came to 12 bases. From germline, CDR1 is SGHAT and CDR2 FQNNGV. CDR3 nucleotide sequence: TGTGCCAGCAGCTTAGTCGTAGTAACCTCTGAAGCTTTCTTT. Translating it yields CASSLVVVTSEAFF. Using reference TRBV11-2 and TRBJ1-1 for the parts outside the CDR3, the full variable domain is EAGVAQSPRYKIIEKRQSVAFWCNPISGHATLYWYQQILGQGPKLLIQFQNNGVVDDSQLPKDRFSAERLKGVDSTLKIQPAKLEDSAVYLCASSLVVVTSEAFFGQGTRLTVV.

The chain is built from TRBV7-9 and TRBJ2-2; perhaps D is TRBD1 or TRBD2 (6 bases each). The germline gives CDR1 SEHNR, CDR2 FQNEAQ (reference sequence). The CDR3 runs 14 residues. V gave up 6 bases and J gave up 4 bases, with 12 bases separating them. The DNA for the CDR3 is TGTGCCAGCAGGAGGGGGGAAACCACCGGGGAGCTGTTTTTT. This codes for CASRRGETTGELFF.

V usage is TRBV9 and J usage is TRBJ2-1; 9 bases are shared with TRBD1. Germline V CDR1 and CDR2: SGDLS, YYNGEE. J gave up 4 bases and V 0 bases, and 8 bases lay outside the gene matches. CDR3 length equals 17 residues. The CDR3 sequence is CASSVAGQGRVYNEQFF. The CDR3 DNA is TGTGCCAGCAGCGTAGCGGGACAGGGACGGGTTTACAATGAGCAGTTCTTC.

This chain connects TRBV6-1 to TRBJ1-1; D remains ambiguous. Trimming took 8 bases from V and 5 from J, leaving 15 bases between them. Germline values: CDR1 MNHNS, CDR2 SASEGT. This CDR3 is built from 13 residues. This chain's CDR3 is CASEFQERTEAFF. In nucleotides, the CDR3 is TGTGCCAGCGAATTTCAGGAAAGGACTGAAGCTTTCTTT.

The chain links TRBV7-2 to TRBJ2-7, with 11 bases identical to TRBD2. Germline V gene lookup returns CDR1 SGHTA and CDR2 FQGNSA. With 5 bases clipped from V and 4 bases from J, the junction kept 13 bases outside the gene matches. CDR3 length: 17 amino acids. Here the CDR3 reads CASSQKNSGRAGYEQYF. The CDR3 DNA reads as TGTGCCAGCAGCCAGAAAAATAGCGGGAGGGCCGGTTACGAGCAGTACTTC.

The DNA for the CDR3 is TGTGCCAGCAGCTTATCACTAGTTAGAGATGAGCAGTTCTTC. Its translation is CASSLSLVRDEQFF. The V call is TRBV11-1, the J call TRBJ2-1, with a weak D call TRBD2 (5 bases). The V gene lost 2 bases and the J gene lost 8 bases, with 13 bases spanning the gap. CDR1 and CDR2 (germline): SGHAT, FQDESV (reference sequence). The CDR3 length is 14 residues.

This clone was seen just once. The DNA of the CDR3 is TGTGCCAGCAGCGAGATGGGGATGCAAGAGACCCAGTACTTC. This gives the protein CASSEMGMQETQYF. The genes are TRBV6-1 and TRBJ2-5; no firm D call. The germline CDR1 and CDR2 sequences are MNHNS and SASEGT. This CDR3 is 14 amino acids long. V lost 6 bases and J lost 2, with 13 bases in between.

The genes are TRBV28 and TRBJ2-2; 7 bases match TRBD2. With 2 bases clipped from V and 4 bases from J, the junction kept 1 base outside the gene matches. CDR1 is MDHEN and CDR2 is SYDVKM in the germline V gene. This CDR3 region has 14 residues. As DNA, the CDR3 is TGTGCCAGCAGTTTACTAGCGGTCACCGGGGAGCTGTTTTTT. Protein product: CASSLLAVTGELFF.

The V call is TRBV7-2, the J call TRBJ1-3; D unclear. The CDR3 runs 16 residues. V was cut by 5 bases and J by 0 bases, with 14 bases left in between. CDR1 SGHTA and CDR2 FQGNSA come from the germline V gene. The CDR3 loop is CASSARAAPSGNTIYF. For the CDR3, the DNA is TGTGCCAGCAGCGCCAGAGCGGCCCCCTCTGGAAACACCATATATTTT.

This clone came up a few times. The rearrangement links TRBV7-2 to TRBJ2-3; 9 bases are shared with TRBD2. This CDR3 spans 15 amino acids. The germline V gene has CDR1 SGHTA and CDR2 FQGNSA. The junction had 4 bases not matched to a gene; V was cut back by 5 bases and J by 1 base. The CDR3 nucleotides read TGTGCCAGCAGCCGGCGCGGGGGGGGCACAGATACGCAGTATTTT. Its translation is CASSRRGGGTDTQYF. The whole variable domain, filled in from reference TRBV7-2 and TRBJ2-3, reads GAGVSQSPSNKVTEKGKDVELRCDPISGHTALYWYRQSLGQGLEFLIYFQGNSAPDKSGLPSDRFSAERTGGSVSTLTIQRTQQEDSAVYLCASSRRGGGTDTQYFGPGTRLTVL.

The V call is TRBV30, the J call TRBJ2-5, with a weak D call TRBD1 (6 bases). V lost 1 base, J lost 5 bases, and 8 bases lay in between. The CDR3 covers 12 residues. In germline, CDR1 is GTSNPN, CDR2 SVGIG (reference sequence). CDR3 sequence (DNA): TGTGCCTGGAGTGAGCAGGGGGAGACCCAGTACTTC. It encodes CAWSEQGETQYF. The whole variable domain, filled in from reference TRBV30 and TRBJ2-5, reads SQTIHQWPATLVQPVGSPLSLECTVEGTSNPNLYWYRQAAGRGLQLLFYSVGIGQISSEVPQNLSASRPQDRQFILSSKKLLLSDSGFYLCAWSEQGETQYFGPGTRLLVL.